A single T cell receptor beta chain is shown here with its context. Authors' processing steps: Amplifying reference gene primers gave estimates of nucleated cell counts. TCRdb's copy holds only in-frame clones and misses some; the assay was immunoSEQ multiplex PCR. V, J and clone size are those of that table, while D and trimming were read from the DNA. The sample carries approximately 130,000 clones, about four fifths recorded once. The sample belongs to a study of blood T cell repertoires in COVID-19. Sequenced material: peripheral blood. The sequence was obtained from a man aged 35 to 55 with active or convalescent COVID-19.

The CDR3 is CASSPGLANEQFF. CDR3 sequence (DNA): TGTGCCAGCAGCCCGGGACTAGCAAATGAGCAGTTCTTC. The rearrangement uses TRBV5-6 and TRBJ2-1; 9 bases line up with TRBD2. Germline V gives CDR1 SGHDT, CDR2 YYEEEE. The trim removed 4 bases at V and 7 bases at J, leaving 3 bases unmatched. The CDR3 sequence is 13 residues long. Combining the CDR3 with reference TRBV5-6 and TRBJ2-1 gives the whole variable domain DAGVTQSPTHLIKTRGQQVTLRCSPKSGHDTVSWYQQALGQGPQFIFQYYEEEERQRGNFPDRFSGHQFPNYSSELNVNALLLGDSALYLCASSPGLANEQFFGPGTRLTVL.